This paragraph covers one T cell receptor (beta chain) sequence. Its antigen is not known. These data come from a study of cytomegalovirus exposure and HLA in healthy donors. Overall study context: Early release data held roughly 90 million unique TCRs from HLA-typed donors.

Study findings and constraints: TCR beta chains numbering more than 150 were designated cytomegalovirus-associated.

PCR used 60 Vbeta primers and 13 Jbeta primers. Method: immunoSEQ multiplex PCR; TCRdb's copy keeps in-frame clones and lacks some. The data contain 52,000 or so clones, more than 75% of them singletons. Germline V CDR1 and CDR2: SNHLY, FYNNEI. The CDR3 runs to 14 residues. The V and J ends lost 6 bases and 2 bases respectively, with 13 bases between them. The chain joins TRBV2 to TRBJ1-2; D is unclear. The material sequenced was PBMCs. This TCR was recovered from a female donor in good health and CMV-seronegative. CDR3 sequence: CASRLEGPNYGYTF. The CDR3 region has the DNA TGTGCCAGCAGACTCGAGGGCCCAAACTATGGCTACACCTTC.